This is a list of T cell receptor beta chains from one sample in a study of blood T cell repertoires in COVID-19. Clones were read by immunoSEQ multiplex PCR, and TCRdb kept only the in-frame ones, dropping some. This sample has around 65,000 clones; around three quarters occur once, and the top ten carry more than 15%. Input material: peripheral blood. The receptors were sampled from a man aged 55 to 70 with acute or convalescent COVID-19. Each CDR3 is given with its conserved first and last residue. The D gene is left open where the match is weak. Clone size appears in some rows only: once, few, many, or a class for an expanded clone.

D gene: .; clone size: .; V gene: TRBV19; J gene: TRBJ1-5; CDR3 DNA: TGTGCCAGTAGTAAGGGGGGGAGTCGTAGTCAGCCCCAGCATTTT; CDR3 protein: CASSKGGSRSQPQHF
D gene: TRBD1; clone size: .; V gene: TRBV6-5; J gene: TRBJ2-7; CDR3 DNA: TGTGCCAGCAGCAGGGACAGGGTCTACGAGCAGTACTTC; CDR3 protein: CASSRDRVYEQYF
D gene: .; clone size: .; V gene: TRBV18; J gene: TRBJ2-5; CDR3 DNA: TGTGCCAGCTCAAGGCGGGGAGAGACCCAGTACTTC; CDR3 protein: CASSRRGETQYF
D gene: TRBD1; clone size: .; V gene: TRBV6-5; J gene: TRBJ1-6; CDR3 DNA: TGTGCCAGCAGTCAGGGGGGGACAGGGGGTTCACCCCTCCACTTT; CDR3 protein: CASSQGGTGGSPLHF
D gene: TRBD2; clone size: .; V gene: TRBV4-3; J gene: TRBJ2-5; CDR3 DNA: TGCGCCAGCAGCCAAGATCAGAGACTAGCGGGGGGCCAACTACAAGAGACCCAGTACTTC; CDR3 protein: CASSQDQRLAGGQLQETQYF
D gene: TRBD1; clone size: once; V gene: TRBV19; J gene: TRBJ1-1; CDR3 DNA: TGTGCCAGTAGTACGCCGGGACAGATCCGGGACACTGAAGCTTTCTTT; CDR3 protein: CASSTPGQIRDTEAFF
D gene: TRBD1; clone size: .; V gene: TRBV5-4; J gene: TRBJ1-4; CDR3 DNA: TGTGCCAGCAGCCCAGGGGGTTCCCTTGAAAAACTGTTTTTT; CDR3 protein: CASSPGGSLEKLFF
D gene: TRBD1; clone size: .; V gene: TRBV6-5; J gene: TRBJ1-6; CDR3 DNA: TGTGCCAGCAGTCGGACAGGGGGGAATTCACCCCTCCACTTT; CDR3 protein: CASSRTGGNSPLHF
D gene: TRBD2; clone size: .; V gene: TRBV14; J gene: TRBJ2-3; CDR3 DNA: TGTGCCAGCAGCTGGGGGCTAGCGGGGACAGATACGCAGTATTTT; CDR3 protein: CASSWGLAGTDTQYF
D gene: .; clone size: few; V gene: TRBV4-1; J gene: TRBJ1-1; CDR3 DNA: TGCGCCAGCAGCCAATTGCGGGGAGGGAACATGAACACTGAAGCTTTCTTT; CDR3 protein: CASSQLRGGNMNTEAFF
D gene: TRBD1; clone size: few; V gene: TRBV6-2/TRBV6-3; J gene: TRBJ1-5; CDR3 DNA: TGTGCCAGCAGTTACCCTGGACAGGGGCAACAGCCCCAGCATTTT; CDR3 protein: CASSYPGQGQQPQHF
D gene: TRBD1; clone size: .; V gene: TRBV18; J gene: TRBJ2-3; CDR3 DNA: TGTGCCAGCTCACCCGGACCCGGGGACAGGGGGCTATATACGCAGTATTTT; CDR3 protein: CASSPGPGDRGLYTQYF
D gene: .; clone size: .; V gene: TRBV18; J gene: TRBJ1-1; CDR3 DNA: TGTGCCAGCTCACCGAACTCGGGGTTACCCACTGAAGCTTTCTTT; CDR3 protein: CASSPNSGLPTEAFF
D gene: TRBD1; clone size: .; V gene: TRBV24-1; J gene: TRBJ1-3; CDR3 DNA: TGTGCCACCAGTGCGACCGGGACAGGGGATCGAAACACCATATATTTT; CDR3 protein: CATSATGTGDRNTIYF
D gene: .; clone size: once; V gene: TRBV3-1/TRBV3-2; J gene: TRBJ1-1; CDR3 DNA: TGTGCCAGCAGCCATCGACATTCGAACACTGAAGCTTTCTTT; CDR3 protein: CASSHRHSNTEAFF
D gene: .; clone size: .; V gene: TRBV25-1; J gene: TRBJ1-2; CDR3 DNA: TGTGCCAGCGGCGGGGCACCCGGGAACTATGGCTACACCTTC; CDR3 protein: CASGGAPGNYGYTF
D gene: TRBD1; clone size: few; V gene: TRBV6-5; J gene: TRBJ2-7; CDR3 DNA: TGTGCCAGCAGTCTACAGGGGGTCCAGGACGAGCAGTACTTC; CDR3 protein: CASSLQGVQDEQYF
D gene: .; clone size: .; V gene: TRBV6-4; J gene: TRBJ1-2; CDR3 DNA: TGTGCCAGCAGTCCGGACTCTAGAACTATGGGCTACACCTTC; CDR3 protein: CASSPDSRTMGYTF
D gene: TRBD1; clone size: .; V gene: TRBV5-1; J gene: TRBJ2-3; CDR3 DNA: TGCGCCAGCACTCGACAGGGGGCTCACGATACGCAGTATTTT; CDR3 protein: CASTRQGAHDTQYF
D gene: TRBD1; clone size: .; V gene: TRBV4-3; J gene: TRBJ1-1; CDR3 DNA: TGCGCCAGCAGCCCGTACACAGGGGGGGGCACTGAAGCTTTCTTT; CDR3 protein: CASSPYTGGGTEAFF
D gene: .; clone size: .; V gene: TRBV7-2; J gene: TRBJ1-4; CDR3 DNA: TGTGCCAGCAGCTTAGGGTCGGGAGAAAAACTGTTTTTT; CDR3 protein: CASSLGSGEKLFF
D gene: .; clone size: .; V gene: TRBV5-4; J gene: TRBJ2-5; CDR3 DNA: TGTGCCAGCAGCTCCCCCTCGTCCCCAGAGACCCAGTACTTC; CDR3 protein: CASSSPSSPETQYF
D gene: .; clone size: once; V gene: TRBV21-1; J gene: TRBJ2-1; CDR3 DNA: TGTGCCAGACCCTCCAAGACCTCGGGGGGTGCGAATGAGCAGTTCTTC; CDR3 protein: CARPSKTSGGANEQFF
D gene: .; clone size: .; V gene: TRBV5-6; J gene: TRBJ2-7; CDR3 DNA: TGTGCCAGCAGCTTGGGTGAATCAGGGATATACTTC; CDR3 protein: CASSLGESGIYF
D gene: TRBD1; clone size: .; V gene: TRBV2; J gene: TRBJ1-1; CDR3 DNA: TGTGCCAGCAGTCAGGAGGACAGGGACACTGAAGCTTTCTTT; CDR3 protein: CASSQEDRDTEAFF
D gene: TRBD2; clone size: .; V gene: TRBV18; J gene: TRBJ2-3; CDR3 DNA: TGTGCCAGCTCACCTCTCCCGACTAGCGGAAAGACAGATACGCAGTATTTT; CDR3 protein: CASSPLPTSGKTDTQYF
D gene: TRBD2; clone size: few; V gene: TRBV7-6; J gene: TRBJ2-1; CDR3 DNA: TGTGCCAGCAGCCCTAGCGGGGTCCTTAGGAATGAGCAGTTCTTC; CDR3 protein: CASSPSGVLRNEQFF
D gene: .; clone size: few; V gene: TRBV11-2; J gene: TRBJ2-1; CDR3 DNA: TGTGCCAGCAGCCCCCCCTCTACAGGGATGGATGAGCAGTTCTTC; CDR3 protein: CASSPPSTGMDEQFF
D gene: .; clone size: .; V gene: TRBV19; J gene: TRBJ1-4; CDR3 DNA: TGTGCCAGTAGGGATCCCGGAGGGAATGAAAAACTGTTTTTT; CDR3 protein: CASRDPGGNEKLFF
D gene: .; clone size: .; V gene: TRBV19; J gene: TRBJ1-5; CDR3 DNA: TGTGCCAGTAGTGTGGACACTGATCAGCCCCAGCATTTT; CDR3 protein: CASSVDTDQPQHF
D gene: .; clone size: many; V gene: TRBV6-1; J gene: TRBJ2-1; CDR3 DNA: TGTGCCAGCAGTGACATGATAGCGACGTACAATGAGCAGTTCTTC; CDR3 protein: CASSDMIATYNEQFF
D gene: TRBD2; clone size: .; V gene: TRBV27; J gene: TRBJ2-3; CDR3 DNA: TGTGCCAGCAGTCCCCCCTTCTCGCGGGGGAGCACAGATACGCAGTATTTT; CDR3 protein: CASSPPFSRGSTDTQYF
D gene: TRBD1; clone size: .; V gene: TRBV2; J gene: TRBJ2-4; CDR3 DNA: TGTGCCAGCAGAGTCTCGACAGGGAGCCAAAACATTCAGTACTTC; CDR3 protein: CASRVSTGSQNIQYF
D gene: .; clone size: .; V gene: TRBV6-5; J gene: TRBJ1-5; CDR3 DNA: TGTGCCAGCAGTTCAGGGGCAGTTTATAGCAATCAGCCCCAGCATTTT; CDR3 protein: CASSSGAVYSNQPQHF
D gene: TRBD2; clone size: .; V gene: TRBV5-1; J gene: TRBJ2-5; CDR3 DNA: TGCGCCAGCAGCGCCAGGACTAGCGGGGGGGCCTTAGAAGAGACCCAGTACTTC; CDR3 protein: CASSARTSGGALEETQYF
D gene: .; clone size: few; V gene: TRBV2; J gene: TRBJ2-7; CDR3 DNA: TGTGCCAGCAGTGGGGGAGGGGGCTACGAGCAGTACTTC; CDR3 protein: CASSGGGGYEQYF
D gene: TRBD2; clone size: .; V gene: TRBV4-3; J gene: TRBJ2-7; CDR3 DNA: TGCGCCAGCAGCCAACTATTAGGGACTAGCGGGGCGATATACGAGCAGTACTTC; CDR3 protein: CASSQLLGTSGAIYEQYF
D gene: TRBD2; clone size: once; V gene: TRBV14; J gene: TRBJ2-5; CDR3 DNA: TGTGCCAGCAGCCAAGGAGCCGGGGGGGTTCAAGAGACCCAGTACTTC; CDR3 protein: CASSQGAGGVQETQYF
D gene: .; clone size: .; V gene: TRBV18; J gene: TRBJ2-7; CDR3 DNA: TGTGCCAGCTCACCACCGACGGGTCAGACCTACGAGCAGTACTTC; CDR3 protein: CASSPPTGQTYEQYF
D gene: TRBD1; clone size: .; V gene: TRBV5-1; J gene: TRBJ2-6; CDR3 DNA: TGCGCCAGCAGCTCGCCCGCAGGGGGCTCCTCTGGGGCCAACGTCCTGACTTTC; CDR3 protein: CASSSPAGGSSGANVLTF
D gene: .; clone size: few; V gene: TRBV2; J gene: TRBJ1-2; CDR3 DNA: TGTGCCAGCACCCGGGACTCTAACTATGGCTACACCTTC; CDR3 protein: CASTRDSNYGYTF
D gene: TRBD2; clone size: .; V gene: TRBV3-1/TRBV3-2; J gene: TRBJ2-7; CDR3 DNA: TGTGCCAGCAGCCCCTCGAGCGGGGGCCTCTACGAGCAGTACTTC; CDR3 protein: CASSPSSGGLYEQYF
D gene: TRBD1; clone size: once; V gene: TRBV2; J gene: TRBJ1-4; CDR3 DNA: TGTGCCAGCACGCAGGGGGCCTTGGAAAAACTGTTTTTT; CDR3 protein: CASTQGALEKLFF
D gene: .; clone size: .; V gene: TRBV7-9; J gene: TRBJ1-1; CDR3 DNA: TGTGCCAGCAGCTTAGTATTCCGGGTAAACACTGAAGCTTTCTTT; CDR3 protein: CASSLVFRVNTEAFF
D gene: TRBD1; clone size: .; V gene: TRBV11-2; J gene: TRBJ2-2; CDR3 DNA: TGTGCCAGCAGCCAGGGACAGGGGGACACCGGGGAGCTGTTTTTT; CDR3 protein: CASSQGQGDTGELFF